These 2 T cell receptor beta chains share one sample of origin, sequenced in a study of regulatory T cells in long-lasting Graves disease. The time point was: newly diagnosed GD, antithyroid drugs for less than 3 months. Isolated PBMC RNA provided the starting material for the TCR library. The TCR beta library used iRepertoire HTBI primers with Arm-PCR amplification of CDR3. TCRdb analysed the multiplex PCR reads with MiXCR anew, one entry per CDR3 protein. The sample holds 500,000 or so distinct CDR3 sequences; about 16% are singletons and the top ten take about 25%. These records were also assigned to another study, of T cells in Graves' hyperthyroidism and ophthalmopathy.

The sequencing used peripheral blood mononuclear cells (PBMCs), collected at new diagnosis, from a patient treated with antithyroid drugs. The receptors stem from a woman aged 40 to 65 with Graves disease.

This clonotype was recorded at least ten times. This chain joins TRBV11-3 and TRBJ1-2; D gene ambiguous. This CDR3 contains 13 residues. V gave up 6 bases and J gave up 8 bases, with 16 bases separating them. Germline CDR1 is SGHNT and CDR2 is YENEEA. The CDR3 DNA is TGTGCCAGCAGGGACCGGGCCGGAAAAGGCTACACCTTC. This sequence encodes CASRDRAGKGYTF.

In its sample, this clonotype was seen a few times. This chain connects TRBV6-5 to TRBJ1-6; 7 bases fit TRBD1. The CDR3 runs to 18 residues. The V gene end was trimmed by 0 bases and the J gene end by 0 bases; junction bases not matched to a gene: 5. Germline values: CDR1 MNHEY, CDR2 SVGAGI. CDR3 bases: TGTGCCAGCAGTTACTCGGGACAGCTAAGCTCCTATAATTCACCCCTCCACTTT. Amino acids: CASSYSGQLSSYNSPLHF.